The 26 T cell receptor beta chains reported below all come from one sample, sequenced in a study of OX40 agonist ivuxolimab in advanced cancers. TCRdb's copy holds only in-frame clones and misses some; the assay was immunoSEQ multiplex PCR. Of around 54,000 clones in the sample, around 94% were seen once. The sequences come from CD4+ or CD8+ T cells sorted from blood, collected in a trial of the OX40 agonist ivuxolimab. The receptors come from an adult with an advanced solid tumor such as melanoma, head and neck, liver or kidney cancer.

DNA for the CDR3: TGTGCCAGCAGCTTAGTGTCCGGGACAGGGGGCGCCGAGCAGTACTTC. Protein product: CASSLVSGTGGAEQYF. The chain recombines TRBV7-6 with TRBJ2-7; 12 bases are a match to TRBD1. This CDR3 has 16 amino acids. The junction had 7 bases not matched to a gene; V was cut back by 1 base and J by 6 bases. Germline CDR1 SGHVS, CDR2 FNYEAQ.

This clone has only one observation. The chain carries TRBV29-1 and TRBJ2-2; 11 positions match TRBD2. This CDR3 contains 13 residues. Germline loops: CDR1 SQVTM, CDR2 ANQGSEA. V lost 6 bases to trimming and J lost 4 bases; unmatched junction nucleotides: 1. The CDR3 bases are TGCAGCGTCCTAGCGGGAGGCACCGGGGAGCTGTTTTTT. Its translation is CSVLAGGTGELFF.

The chain joins TRBV7-9 to TRBJ2-1; D is perhaps TRBD1 or TRBD2 (5 bases each). Deletions cut 3 bases from V and 7 bases from J, with 13 bases between. CDR3 length: 14 residues. The germline gives CDR1 SEHNR, CDR2 FQNEAQ (reference sequence). The CDR3 reads CASSFRGARNEQFF. CDR3 bases: TGTGCCAGCAGCTTTCGAGGGGCTCGTAATGAGCAGTTCTTC.

The chain combines TRBV21-1 with TRBJ2-5. TRBV21-1 is assigned pseudogene status. CDR3 length: 16 amino acids. CDR3 region: CASSNPGRDHGESQYF. CDR3 in DNA: TGTGCCAGCAGCAATCCGGGGCGTGACCACGGCGAGTCCCAGTACTTC.

This clone has a single count. The chain carries TRBV6-5 and TRBJ2-7; a possible D gene is TRBD2 (5 bases). Trimming pared 0 bases from V and 5 bases from J, leaving 14 bases between. The CDR3 sequence is 15 residues long. Germline V CDR1 and CDR2: MNHEY, SVGAGI. CDR3 nucleotides: TGTGCCAGCAGTTACTCCATGGGAGTTTTAAACGAGCAGTACTTC. Translated, it gives CASSYSMGVLNEQYF.

The rearrangement joins TRBV27 to TRBJ2-7, with D possibly being TRBD1 or TRBD2 (5 bases each). This CDR3 is built from 14 residues. CDR1 MNHEY and CDR2 SMNVEV come from the germline V gene (reference sequence). Between the trimmed V and J ends, which lost 4 bases and 4 bases, there was a span of 14 bases. The CDR3 DNA reads TGTGCCAGCAGTTCCTGGGACGCAGGGTACGAGCAGTACTTC. Amino acids: CASSSWDAGYEQYF.

The chain joins TRBV18 to TRBJ2-7; TRBD1 agrees at 7 bases. The germline gives CDR1 KGHSH, CDR2 LQKENI. The CDR3 contains 14 residues. V shed 4 bases and J 2 bases; nucleotides not matched to a gene: 5. Here the CDR3 reads CASSRKTGPYEQYF. The CDR3 coding sequence is TGTGCCAGCTCACGGAAGACAGGGCCCTACGAGCAGTACTTC. Drawing the rest from reference TRBV18 and TRBJ2-7, the complete variable domain is NAGVMQNPRHLVRRRGQEARLRCSPMKGHSHVYWYRQLPEEGLKFMVYLQKENIIDESGMPKERFSAEFPKEGPSILRIQQVVRGDSAAYFCASSRKTGPYEQYFGPGTRLTVT.

This chain links TRBV28 with TRBJ2-7, with D tentatively TRBD2 (5 bases). V lost 1 base and J 3 bases, leaving 16 bases between the germline ends. The CDR3 sequence is 16 residues long. Per germline, CDR1 MDHEN and CDR2 SYDVKM. The CDR3 DNA sequence: TGTGCCAGCAGTTTATTTTGGCGGGTCGGCAACTACGAGCAGTACTTC. Amino acids: CASSLFWRVGNYEQYF.

CDR3 bases: TGTGCCAGCGGTGAAATAGCGGGAGCCCGCACCGGGGAGCTGTTTTTT. It translates to CASGEIAGARTGELFF. The chain has TRBV28 and TRBJ2-2; TRBD2 agrees at 9 bases. Germline V gene lookup returns CDR1 MDHEN and CDR2 SYDVKM. The CDR3 length is 16 residues. Trimming cost V 8 bases and J 4 bases; bases outside gene matches: 11. Supplemented by reference TRBV28 and TRBJ2-2, the full variable domain reads DVKVTQSSRYLVKRTGEKVFLECVQDMDHENMFWYRQDPGLGLRLIYFSYDVKMKEKGDIPEGYSVSREKKERFSLILESASTNQTSMYLCASGEIAGARTGELFFGEGSRLTVL.

This clone has a single count. V gene TRBV5-6 combines with J gene TRBJ1-5; 8 bases match TRBD1. J was trimmed by 0 bases and V by 1 base; bases with no gene match: 12. CDR3 size: 19 residues. The germline V gene has CDR1 SGHDT and CDR2 YYEEEE. For the CDR3, the DNA is TGTGCCAGCAGCTTGTCCTCCGCGGCAGGGGGCTTTAGCAATCAGCCCCAGCATTTT. This sequence encodes CASSLSSAAGGFSNQPQHF.

This chain uses TRBV10-1 with TRBJ2-4; maybe TRBD2 (5 bases). Trimming removed 3 bases from V and 0 bases from J, with 12 bases in between. CDR1 is WNHNN, CDR2 SYGVQD, per germline (reference sequence). The CDR3 extends over 16 amino acids. The CDR3 loop reads CASSESGSLAKNIQYF. In DNA form, the CDR3 reads TGCGCCAGCAGTGAATCGGGGTCTCTAGCCAAAAACATTCAGTACTTC.

The CDR3 spells CASSSSGLRSYEQYF. The CDR3 DNA is TGTGCCAGCTCAAGCTCGGGACTACGCTCCTACGAGCAGTACTTC. The chain employs TRBV18 and TRBJ2-7; TRBD2 agrees at 7 bases. Germline V CDR1 and CDR2: KGHSH, LQKENI. The CDR3 sequence is 15 residues long. J was trimmed by 0 bases and V by 5 bases; bases with no gene match: 7.

The chain carries TRBV19 and TRBJ1-5; TRBD1 might be the D (5 bases). Germline CDR1 is LNHDA and CDR2 is SQIVND (reference sequence). CDR3 length equals 17 residues. Trimming removed 1 base from V and 4 bases from J, with 17 bases in between. The CDR3 here is CASSIGTTESGNQPQHF. CDR3 coding DNA: TGTGCCAGTAGTATAGGTACGACAGAAAGCGGGAATCAGCCCCAGCATTTT.

The chain employs TRBV11-3 and TRBJ2-3, with 7 bases that match TRBD2. CDR3 length: 15 residues. In germline, CDR1 is SGHNT, CDR2 YENEEA. Trimming at V came to 4 bases and at J to 4 bases, leaving 8 bases not matched to a gene. DNA of the CDR3: TGTGCCAGCAGCTCCTCCCCGGGACTACCAGATACGCAGTATTTT. Protein product: CASSSSPGLPDTQYF.

The genes are TRBV7-9 and TRBJ2-5; 10 positions agree with TRBD2. CDR1 SEHNR and CDR2 FQNEAQ come from the germline V gene (reference sequence). The CDR3 loop spans 18 amino acids. Trimming at V came to 7 bases and at J to 2 bases, leaving 16 bases not matched to a gene. This chain's CDR3 is CASTILDATSGDQETQYF. CDR3 coding DNA: TGTGCCAGCACCATCCTCGACGCCACTAGCGGGGATCAAGAGACCCAGTACTTC.

To note about this clone: Other DNA sequences within the sample encode an identical CDR3. This chain links TRBV7-9 with TRBJ2-5, with D unclear. Trimming pared 2 bases from V and 2 bases from J, leaving 6 bases between. The length of the CDR3 is 13 residues. Germline loops: CDR1 SEHNR, CDR2 FQNEAQ (reference sequence). The CDR3 DNA reads TGTGCCAGCAGCTTATTCGGGCAAGAGACCCAGTACTTC. Its protein product is CASSLFGQETQYF. The full variable domain, in which reference TRBV7-9 and TRBJ2-5 provide the parts outside the CDR3, is DTGVSQNPRHKITKRGQNVTFRCDPISEHNRLYWYRQTLGQGPEFLTYFQNEAQLEKSRLLSDRFSAERPKGSFSTLEIQRTEQGDSAMYLCASSLFGQETQYFGPGTRLLVL.

The rearrangement uses TRBV4-1 and TRBJ1-4; D call uncertain. Looked up from germline, CDR1 is MGHRA and CDR2 is YSYEKL. The CDR3 contains 15 residues. Trimming pared 0 bases from V and 4 bases from J, leaving 9 bases between. The CDR3 spells CASSQEGRRNEKLFF. CDR3 DNA: TGCGCCAGCAGCCAAGAGGGCAGGCGTAATGAAAAACTGTTTTTT.

CDR3 sequence reads: CAGPGDSYEQYF. In DNA, the CDR3 is TGTGCCGGCCCCGGTGACTCCTACGAGCAGTACTTC. This sequence joins TRBV6-5 and TRBJ2-7; D unresolved. The V and J ends lost 11 bases and 0 bases respectively, with 11 bases between them. This CDR3 has 12 amino acids. CDR1 and CDR2 from the germline V gene are MNHEY and SVGAGI.

This chain connects TRBV7-9 to TRBJ2-7; TRBD2 might be the D (5 bases). Germline lookup yields CDR1 SEHNR and CDR2 FQNEAQ (reference sequence). This CDR3 is 14 amino acids long. V was cut by 2 bases and J by 3 bases, with 11 bases left in between. This CDR3 reads CASSLSAGLYEQYF. In DNA, the CDR3 is TGTGCCAGCAGCTTATCTGCCGGACTCTACGAGCAGTACTTC.

The chain combines TRBV6-5 with TRBJ2-7, with 11 bases identical to TRBD1. This CDR3 has 15 residues. The germline V gene encodes CDR1 MNHEY and CDR2 SVGAGI. V was pared by 2 bases and J by 7 bases, with 7 bases of the junction left unmatched. The CDR3 nucleotides are TGTGCCAGCAGTTACCTCGGACAGGGGGCGCGGGAGCAGTACTTC. Translation gives CASSYLGQGAREQYF.

This chain joins TRBV7-9 and TRBJ2-7; D tentatively fits TRBD1 or TRBD2 (6 bases each). Trimming pared 7 bases from V and 5 bases from J, leaving 18 bases between. CDR1 is SEHNR and CDR2 is FQNEAQ in the germline V gene (reference sequence). This CDR3 has 14 amino acids. The CDR3 region is CASTPQGGIHEQYF. For the CDR3, the DNA is TGTGCCAGCACCCCCCAAGGGGGGATCCACGAGCAGTACTTC.

The gene calls are TRBV5-4 and TRBJ2-3; weak D call: TRBD2 (6 bases). Germline V gene data show CDR1 as SGHNT and CDR2 as YYREEE (reference sequence). Trimming shortened V by 4 bases and J by 4 bases, and 22 bases separated the two germline ends. The CDR3 covers 17 residues. DNA of the CDR3: TGTGCCAGCAGCCGAAATTCGGGGGACCTAGGGGCAGATACGCAGTATTTT. It specifies CASSRNSGDLGADTQYF.

The chain uses TRBV5-6 and TRBJ2-3; D perhaps matches TRBD2 (6 bases). Germline V gene sequence: CDR1 SGHDT, CDR2 YYEEEE. The V end was cut by 0 bases, the J end by 0 bases, with 14 bases between. The CDR3 length is 17 residues. The CDR3 sequence is CASSLEGAGRSTDTQYF. DNA of the CDR3: TGTGCCAGCAGCTTGGAAGGGGCGGGAAGGAGCACAGATACGCAGTATTTT.

This chain joins TRBV4-1 and TRBJ1-2; D ambiguous. Germline V gives CDR1 MGHRA, CDR2 YSYEKL. The CDR3 is 13 amino acids. V was shortened by 3 bases and J by 7 bases, with 12 bases between the two germline ends. The CDR3 sequence is CASSHLIESGYTF. CDR3 DNA: TGCGCCAGCAGCCACCTGATAGAATCTGGCTACACCTTC.

J is TRBJ1-5 and V is TRBV30; weak D call: TRBD1 (6 bases). This CDR3 contains 14 residues. Germline CDR1 GTSNPN, CDR2 SVGIG (reference sequence). Trimming removed 1 base from V and 2 bases from J, with 9 bases in between. CDR3 region: CAWSDREGNQPQHF. For the CDR3, the DNA is TGTGCCTGGAGTGACAGGGAGGGCAATCAGCCCCAGCATTTT. The variable domain in full, with the rest retrieved from reference TRBV30 and TRBJ1-5, is SQTIHQWPATLVQPVGSPLSLECTVEGTSNPNLYWYRQAAGRGLQLLFYSVGIGQISSEVPQNLSASRPQDRQFILSSKKLLLSDSGFYLCAWSDREGNQPQHFGDGTRLSIL.

This clone showed up just once. The V gene is TRBV4-1, the J gene TRBJ2-7, with 8 bases identical to TRBD2. The CDR3 totals 17 residues. V was pared by 1 base and J by 3 bases, with 11 bases of the junction left unmatched. Germline V gene data show CDR1 as MGHRA and CDR2 as YSYEKL. For the CDR3, the DNA is TGCGCCAGCAGCCAAGTCGGCCGGGCGGGAGGTTTCTACGAGCAGTACTTC. Protein product: CASSQVGRAGGFYEQYF.